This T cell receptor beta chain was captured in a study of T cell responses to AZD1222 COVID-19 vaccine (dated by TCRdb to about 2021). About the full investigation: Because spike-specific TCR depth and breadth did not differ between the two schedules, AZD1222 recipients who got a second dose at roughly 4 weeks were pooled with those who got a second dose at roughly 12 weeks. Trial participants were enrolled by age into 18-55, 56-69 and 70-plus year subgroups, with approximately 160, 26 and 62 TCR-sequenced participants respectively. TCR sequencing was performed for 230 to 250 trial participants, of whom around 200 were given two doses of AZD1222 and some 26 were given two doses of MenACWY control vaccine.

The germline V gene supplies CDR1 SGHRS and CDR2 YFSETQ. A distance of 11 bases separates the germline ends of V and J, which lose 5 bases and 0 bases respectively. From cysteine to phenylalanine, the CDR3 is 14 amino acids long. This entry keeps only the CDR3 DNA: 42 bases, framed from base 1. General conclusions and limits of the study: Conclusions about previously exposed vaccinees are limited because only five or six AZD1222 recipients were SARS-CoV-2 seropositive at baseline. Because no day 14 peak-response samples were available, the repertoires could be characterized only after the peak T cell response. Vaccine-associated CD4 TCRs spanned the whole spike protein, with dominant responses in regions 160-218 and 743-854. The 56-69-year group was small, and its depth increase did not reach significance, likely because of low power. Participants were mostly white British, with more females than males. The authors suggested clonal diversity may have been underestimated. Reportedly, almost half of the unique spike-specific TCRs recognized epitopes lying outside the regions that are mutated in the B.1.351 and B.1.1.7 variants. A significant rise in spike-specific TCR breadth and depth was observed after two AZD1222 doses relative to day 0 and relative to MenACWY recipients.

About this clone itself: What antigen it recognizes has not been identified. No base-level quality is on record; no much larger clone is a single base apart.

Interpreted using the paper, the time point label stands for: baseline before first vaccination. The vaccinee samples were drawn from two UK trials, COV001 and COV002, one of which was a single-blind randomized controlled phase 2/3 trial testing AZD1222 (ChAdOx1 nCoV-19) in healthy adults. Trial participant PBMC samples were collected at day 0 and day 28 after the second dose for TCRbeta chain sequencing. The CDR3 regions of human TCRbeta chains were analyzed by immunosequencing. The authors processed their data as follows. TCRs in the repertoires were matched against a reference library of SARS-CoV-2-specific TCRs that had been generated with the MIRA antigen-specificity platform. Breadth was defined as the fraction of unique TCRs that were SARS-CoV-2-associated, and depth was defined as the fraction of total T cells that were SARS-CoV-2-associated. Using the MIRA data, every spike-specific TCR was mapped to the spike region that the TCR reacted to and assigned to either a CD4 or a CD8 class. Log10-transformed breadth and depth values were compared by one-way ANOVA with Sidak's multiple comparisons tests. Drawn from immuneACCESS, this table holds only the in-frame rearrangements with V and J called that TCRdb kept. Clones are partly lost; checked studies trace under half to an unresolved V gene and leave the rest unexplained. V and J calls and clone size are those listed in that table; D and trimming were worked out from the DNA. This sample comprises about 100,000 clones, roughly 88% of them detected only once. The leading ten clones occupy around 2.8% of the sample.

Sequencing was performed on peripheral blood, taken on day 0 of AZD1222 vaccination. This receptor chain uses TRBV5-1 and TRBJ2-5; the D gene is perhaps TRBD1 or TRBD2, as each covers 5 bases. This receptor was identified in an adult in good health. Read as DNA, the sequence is TGCGCCAGCAGGGTGAGGGGTGACCAAGAGACCCAGTACTTC. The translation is CASRVRGDQETQYF.